This T cell receptor (beta chain) is drawn from a study of blood T cell repertoires in COVID-19. Study as a whole: Sample material is recorded as cDNA or gDNA derived from T cells, B-cell-depleted T cells, or PBMCs.

Those who participated ranged in age from roughly 18 to 90 years and resided in some 24 US areas. In Cohort 3, a recovered donor had either two negative PCRs, clearance, or symptom resolution. Germline V gives CDR1 SGHDN, CDR2 FVKESK. This CDR3 comprises 15 residues. Trimming took 2 bases from V and 8 from J; bases not matched to a gene: 9. In the original workflow: Cell counts per sample came from amplifying reference gene primers. Libraries were prepared by immunoSEQ multiplex PCR; TCRdb keeps only in-frame clonotypes and omits some of them. That table supplies the V and J calls and clone size; D and trimming were determined from the DNA. The repertoire holds roughly 500,000 clones, around 87% seen once, with less than 2% in the top ten.

The source is a woman between 35 and 50 years old who had recovered from COVID-19. The sequenced sample consisted of PBMCs or T cells enriched from blood (not recorded which). V usage is TRBV14 and J usage is TRBJ2-1; 7 bases map to TRBD1. CDR3 nucleotide sequence: TGTGCCAGCAGCCAAAGTTACCACAGGGGCCATGAGCAGTTCTTC. This encodes CASSQSYHRGHEQFF.